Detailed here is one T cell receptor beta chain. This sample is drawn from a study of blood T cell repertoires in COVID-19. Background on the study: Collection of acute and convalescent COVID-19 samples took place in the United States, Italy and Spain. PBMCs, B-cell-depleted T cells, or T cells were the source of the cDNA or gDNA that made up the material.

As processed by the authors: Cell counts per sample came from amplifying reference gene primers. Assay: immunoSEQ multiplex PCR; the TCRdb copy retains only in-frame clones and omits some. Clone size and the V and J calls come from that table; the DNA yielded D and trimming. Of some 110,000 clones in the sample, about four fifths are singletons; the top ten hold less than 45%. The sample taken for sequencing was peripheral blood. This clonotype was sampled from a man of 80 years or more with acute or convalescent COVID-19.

CDR3 bases: TGTGCCAGCAGTCTTGGGAGACGGAGTACCTATAATTCACCCCTCCACTTT. This encodes CASSLGRRSTYNSPLHF. The chain links TRBV6-6 to TRBJ1-6; D gene ambiguous. The germline V and J ends were trimmed by 5 bases and 2 bases, with 16 bases remaining between them. Germline-derived CDR1 and CDR2 are MNHNY and SVGAGI (reference sequence). The CDR3 length is 17 residues.